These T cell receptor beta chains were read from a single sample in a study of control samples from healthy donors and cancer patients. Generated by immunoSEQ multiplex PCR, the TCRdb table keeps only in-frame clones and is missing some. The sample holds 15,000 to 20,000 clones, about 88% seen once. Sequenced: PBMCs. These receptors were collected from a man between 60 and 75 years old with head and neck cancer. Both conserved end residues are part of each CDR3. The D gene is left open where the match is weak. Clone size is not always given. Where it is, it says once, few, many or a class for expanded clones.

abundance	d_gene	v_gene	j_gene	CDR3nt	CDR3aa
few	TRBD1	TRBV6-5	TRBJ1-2	TGTGCCACCCGACAAAGGGACAGGGGAGTCGCTGGCTACACCTTC	CATRQRDRGVAGYTF
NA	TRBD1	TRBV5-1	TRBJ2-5	TGCGCCAGCAGCTTGTATGGACAGGGTGGGGAGACCCAGTACTTC	CASSLYGQGGETQYF
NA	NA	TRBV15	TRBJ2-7	TGTGCCACCAAAAGTGGGGACTTCTCCTACGAGCAGTACTTC	CATKSGDFSYEQYF
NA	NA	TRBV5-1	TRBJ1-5	TGCGCCAGCAGCACGGGGACACCGAATCAGCCCCAGCATTTT	CASSTGTPNQPQHF
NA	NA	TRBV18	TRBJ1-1	TGTGCCAGCTCAGGCGGGGGGAACACTGAAGCTTTCTTT	CASSGGGNTEAFF
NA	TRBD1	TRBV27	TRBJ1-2	TGTGCCAGCAGCCGCAATTTACCGGGACAGGGAGGGTATGGCTACACCTTC	CASSRNLPGQGGYGYTF
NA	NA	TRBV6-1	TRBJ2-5	TGTGCCAGCAGTGACAATGGAGAGACCCAGTACTTC	CASSDNGETQYF
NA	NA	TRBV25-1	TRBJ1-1	TGTGCCAGCAGTGAATTGGGTCGGACGAACACTGAAGCTTTCTTT	CASSELGRTNTEAFF
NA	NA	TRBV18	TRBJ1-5	TGTGCCAGCTCACTCGGGGGGGGAGGCCAGCCCCAGCATTTT	CASSLGGGGQPQHF
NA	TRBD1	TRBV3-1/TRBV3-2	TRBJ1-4	TGTGCCAGCAGCCCCCGTGGGGGAGGGGGCGAAAAACTGTTTTTT	CASSPRGGGGEKLFF
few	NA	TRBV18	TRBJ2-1	TGTGCCAGCTCCCCCCTTGGACCACAGAGCGGCGATGAGCAGTTCTTC	CASSPLGPQSGDEQFF
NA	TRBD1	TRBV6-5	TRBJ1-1	TGTGCCAGCAGTCCCCAGGGGGGGTACACTGAAGCTTTCTTT	CASSPQGGYTEAFF
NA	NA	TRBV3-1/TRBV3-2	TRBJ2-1	TGTGCCAGCAGCCCCCCGGGGCTAGAGCAGTTCTTC	CASSPPGLEQFF
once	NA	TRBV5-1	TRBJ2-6	TGCGCCAGCAGCTTGGCCCTGGGGGGCCCCGGGGCCAACGTCCTGACTTTC	CASSLALGGPGANVLTF
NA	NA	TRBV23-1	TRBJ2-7	TGCGCCAGCAGTCCCACGGAGCAGGCGGGACAATCGTACTTC	CASSPTEQAGQSYF
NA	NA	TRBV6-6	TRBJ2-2	TGTGCCAGCAGTTACCCACAGGGTGCCGGGGAGCTGTTTTTT	CASSYPQGAGELFF
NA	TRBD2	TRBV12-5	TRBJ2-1	TGTGCTAGTCGGGGGGGGTCCTCCTACAATGAGCAGTTCTTC	CASRGGSSYNEQFF
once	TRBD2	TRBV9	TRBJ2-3	TGTGCCAGCACCGCCCCGTCGCGGGGGGCCACAGATACGCAGTATTTT	CASTAPSRGATDTQYF